The text below deals with one T cell receptor beta chain. The source of the sample is a study of OX40 agonist ivuxolimab in advanced cancers. Study-level information: Patients were roughly 83% male with ages roughly 20 to 90, mean about 54.

Measured with immunoSEQ multiplex PCR; TCRdb has only the in-frame clones, and not every one. Of about 84,000 clones in the sample, about 94% were seen once. The CDR3 runs 13 residues. The V and J ends lost 3 bases and 0 bases respectively, with 9 bases between them. Germline V gene lookup returns CDR1 GTSNPN and CDR2 SVGIG (reference sequence). Source: CD4+ or CD8+ T cells sorted from blood, taken in a trial of the OX40 agonist ivuxolimab. The J gene is TRBJ2-7, the V gene TRBV30; D could derive from TRBD1 or TRBD2 (5 bases each). This clonotype was obtained from an adult with an advanced solid tumor such as melanoma, head and neck, liver or kidney cancer. CDR3 coding DNA: TGTGCCTGGAGCGCCGGGACCTCCTACGAGCAGTACTTC. Its protein is CAWSAGTSYEQYF.